This T cell receptor beta chain was observed in a study of blood T cell repertoires in COVID-19. In the study overall: Acute-phase and convalescent COVID-19 samples originated in the United States, Italy and Spain. Sources were T cells, B-cell-depleted T cells, or PBMCs; the material itself was cDNA or gDNA.

Trimming removed 5 bases at V and 10 bases at J, with 20 bases between. Germline V gene lookup returns CDR1 MDHEN and CDR2 SYDVKM. The CDR3 is 14 residues long. Authors' data handling: Using reference gene primer amplification, nucleated cell counts were estimated. The table came from immunoSEQ multiplex PCR; TCRdb's copy has only in-frame clones and leaves some out. Clone size and V and J calls were adopted from that table, with D and trimming inferred from the DNA. The repertoire holds about 150,000 clones, with approximately 82% as singletons. The sequenced sample consisted of peripheral blood. The receptor's source is a man in his 70s who had recovered from COVID-19. The chain employs TRBV28 and TRBJ1-1; D is unclear. The CDR3 nucleotides read TGTGCCAGCAGTCCTCCCGGGGATTGGCAGCGAGCTTTCTTT. Translated, it gives CASSPPGDWQRAFF.